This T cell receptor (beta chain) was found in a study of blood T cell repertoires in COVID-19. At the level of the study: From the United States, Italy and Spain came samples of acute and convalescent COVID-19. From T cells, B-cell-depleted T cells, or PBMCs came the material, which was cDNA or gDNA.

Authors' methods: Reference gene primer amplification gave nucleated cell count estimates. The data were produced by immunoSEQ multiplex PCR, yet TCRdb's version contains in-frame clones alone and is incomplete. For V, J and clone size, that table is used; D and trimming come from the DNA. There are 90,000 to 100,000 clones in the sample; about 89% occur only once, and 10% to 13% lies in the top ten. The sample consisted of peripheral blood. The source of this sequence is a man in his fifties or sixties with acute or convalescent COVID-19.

For the CDR3, the DNA is TGTGCCAGCAGCCCAAGCGGGTACCAAGAGACCCAGTACTTC. This sequence encodes CASSPSGYQETQYF. The chain combines TRBV7-6 with TRBJ2-5, with TRBD2 as a possible D gene (6 bases). CDR3 length: 14 residues. CDR1 is SGHVS and CDR2 is FNYEAQ in the germline V gene. Trimming took off 5 bases at V and 0 bases at J, with 10 bases between the two ends.